The T cell receptor beta chain described here comes from a study of CD8+CD57+ T cells in acquired aplastic anemia. This clonotype was detected only once. A much larger clone lies one base from this, so it may be a read error. CDR3 length: 16 amino acids. Germline CDR1 is KGHDR and CDR2 is SFDVKD. V shed 6 bases and J 3 bases; nucleotides not matched to a gene: 12. Genomic DNA provided the template from which TCR beta VDJ and CDR3 profiles were obtained. TCRdb reprocessed the reads via MiXCR and lists one record per CDR3 protein. The data contain 200,000 to 250,000 distinct CDR3 sequences, approximately 60% of them singletons. Only patients with CD8+CD57+ cell expansion on flow cytometry were chosen for sequencing.

The clonotype comes from a human donor with aplastic anemia. The chain has TRBV24-1 and TRBJ2-7; 8 nucleotides align to TRBD1. Specimen: sorted CD4+, CD8+, or CD8+CD57+ T cells (not recorded which) from PBMCs. CDR3 DNA sequence: TGTGCCACCAGTTTAGCAGGGGGCGCTGGGATCTACGAGCAGTACTTC. Protein: CATSLAGGAGIYEQYF.